This TCR beta chain was profiled in a study of blood T cell repertoires in COVID-19. The sample holds one count of this clone. V lost 5 bases and J lost 6, with 16 bases in between. The germline V gene encodes CDR1 MNHEY and CDR2 SMNVEV (reference sequence). CDR3 length: 15 amino acids. Under the authors' procedure: Estimation of nucleated cell counts relied on the amplification of reference gene primers. Sequenced by immunoSEQ multiplex PCR; TCRdb stores in-frame clones only, minus some. V and J calls and clone size follow that table, whereas D and trimming were derived from the DNA. This repertoire shows about 250,000 clones, roughly 85% found once; its top ten account for approximately 3%.

The chain joins TRBV27 to TRBJ2-2; perhaps TRBD2 as D (5 bases). The sequence came from a woman aged 25 to 39 with active or convalescent COVID-19. Material for sequencing was peripheral blood. CDR3 DNA: TGTGCCAGCAGTCATACTAGGATCGTCGCCGGGGAGCTGTTTTTT. Translating gives CASSHTRIVAGELFF.